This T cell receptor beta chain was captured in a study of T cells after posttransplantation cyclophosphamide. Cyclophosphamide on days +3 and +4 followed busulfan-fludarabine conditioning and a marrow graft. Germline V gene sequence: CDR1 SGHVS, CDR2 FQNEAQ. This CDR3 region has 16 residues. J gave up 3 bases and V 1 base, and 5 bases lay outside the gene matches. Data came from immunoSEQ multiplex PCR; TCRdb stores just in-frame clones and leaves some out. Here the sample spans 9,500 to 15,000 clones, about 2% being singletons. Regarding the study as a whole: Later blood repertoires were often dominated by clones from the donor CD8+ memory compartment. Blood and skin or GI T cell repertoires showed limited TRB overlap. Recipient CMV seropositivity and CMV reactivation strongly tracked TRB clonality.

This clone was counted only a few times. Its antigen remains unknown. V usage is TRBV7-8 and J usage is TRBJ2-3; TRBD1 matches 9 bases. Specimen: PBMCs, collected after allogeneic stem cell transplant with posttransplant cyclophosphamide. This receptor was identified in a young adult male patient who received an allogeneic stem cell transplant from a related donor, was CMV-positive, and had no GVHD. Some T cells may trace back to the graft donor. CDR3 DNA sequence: TGTGCCAGCAGCTTAGAACAGGGGGCACGGACAGATACGCAGTATTTT. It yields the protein CASSLEQGARTDTQYF.